What follows are 32 T cell receptor beta chains derived from one specimen sequenced in a study of cytomegalovirus exposure and HLA in healthy donors. Repertoires were generated with immunoSEQ multiplex PCR, while TCRdb's copy carries only in-frame clones and drops some. The repertoire consists of 150,000 to 200,000 clones, with roughly 80% occurring once and the leading ten covering 6% to 9%. Material for sequencing was PBMCs. These receptors came from a man between 18 and 29 years old in good health and CMV-seropositive.

The chain joins TRBV5-6 to TRBJ2-1, with 7 bases aligning to TRBD1. The CDR3 has 16 residues. The germline gives CDR1 SGHDT, CDR2 YYEEEE. J gave up 4 bases and V 3 bases, and 10 bases lay outside the gene matches. The CDR3: CASSSQTGLLYNEQFF. In DNA form, the CDR3 reads TGTGCCAGCAGCTCCCAGACAGGGCTATTATACAATGAGCAGTTCTTC.

The V call is TRBV5-7, the J call TRBJ1-5; D perhaps matches TRBD1 (5 bases). TRBV5-7 is recorded as an ORF, its role being uncertain. The CDR3 has 18 amino acids. V lost 4 bases and J lost 11, with 31 bases in between. CDR3 coding DNA: TGTGCCAGCAGCCTACCCGTCGGGGGAGGCCCAGTCCGGGGGGCCCAGCATTTT. This codes for CASSLPVGGGPVRGAQHF.

The chain uses TRBV30 and TRBJ1-4; 8 positions match TRBD1. This CDR3 spans 12 amino acids. CDR1 GTSNPN and CDR2 SVGIG come from the germline V gene (reference sequence). For the CDR3, the DNA is TGTGCTTCGGGACAGGATAGAGAAAAACTGTTTTTT. This codes for CASGQDREKLFF. Filled out from reference TRBV30 and TRBJ1-4, the complete variable domain reads SQTIHQWPATLVQPVGSPLSLECTVEGTSNPNLYWYRQAAGRGLQLLFYSVGIGQISSEVPQNLSASRPQDRQFILSSKKLLLSDSGFYLCASGQDREKLFFGSGTQLSVL.

This clone was picked up one time. V usage is TRBV19 and J usage is TRBJ2-1; 7 positions agree with TRBD1. The CDR3 has 15 residues. With V trimmed by 3 bases and J by 0 bases, 2 bases remained unmatched. Germline CDR1 LNHDA, CDR2 SQIVND (reference sequence). The CDR3 protein is CASSMAGGSYNEQFF. The DNA of the CDR3 is TGTGCCAGTAGTATGGCAGGGGGCTCCTACAATGAGCAGTTCTTC. Supplemented by reference TRBV19 and TRBJ2-1, the full variable domain reads DGGITQSPKYLFRKEGQNVTLSCEQNLNHDAMYWYRQDPGQGLRLIYYSQIVNDFQKGDIAEGYSVSREKKESFPLTVTSAQKNPTAFYLCASSMAGGSYNEQFFGPGTRLTVL.

The CDR3 DNA sequence: TGTGCCAGTACCGAGGGGGCGAGGAACACTGAAGCTTTCTTT. Residues: CASTEGARNTEAFF. The V and J genes are TRBV19 and TRBJ1-1; 7 bases are a match to TRBD1. This CDR3 has 14 residues. The ends lost 7 bases at V and 1 base at J; junction bases unmatched: 6. Germline values: CDR1 LNHDA, CDR2 SQIVND (reference sequence).

The chain uses TRBV5-1 and TRBJ1-1; D is perhaps TRBD1 (5 bases). The CDR3 contains 17 residues. Germline V gene sequence: CDR1 SGHRS, CDR2 YFSETQ. The V gene lost 2 bases and the J gene lost 1 base, with 18 bases spanning the gap. This CDR3 is CASSLMLGGKTNTEAFF. CDR3 coding DNA: TGCGCCAGCAGCTTAATGCTCGGGGGAAAGACGAACACTGAAGCTTTCTTT.

This CDR3 reads CASRGGFNNEQFF. DNA for the CDR3: TGTGCCAGCAGGGGCGGGTTTAACAATGAGCAGTTCTTC. The chain carries TRBV6-1 and TRBJ2-1, with D maybe TRBD2 (5 bases). The V gene's germline CDR1 is MNHNS and CDR2 SASEGT. The CDR3 spans 13 residues. Deletions cut 6 bases from V and 5 bases from J, with 11 bases between.

The chain recombines TRBV7-9 with TRBJ2-7, with D tentatively TRBD2 (5 bases). Trimming left V 3 bases short and J 3 bases short, with 12 bases between. The CDR3 is 14 amino acids. Germline V gene data show CDR1 as SEHNR and CDR2 as FQNEAQ (reference sequence). For the CDR3, the DNA is TGTGCCAGCAGCTTGACGGACGGACTCTACGAGCAGTACTTC. Its protein is CASSLTDGLYEQYF.

The chain uses TRBV7-9 and TRBJ2-5, with 11 nucleotides matching TRBD2. The CDR3 runs 16 residues. The V gene end was trimmed by 1 base and the J gene end by 4 bases; junction bases not matched to a gene: 5. Germline V CDR1 and CDR2: SEHNR, FQNEAQ (reference sequence). The CDR3 DNA follows: TGTGCCAGCAGCTTAGGCCTAGCGGGAGGAACAGAGACCCAGTACTTC. Translated, it gives CASSLGLAGGTETQYF.

V gene TRBV7-9 combines with J gene TRBJ2-1; TRBD2 aligns across 9 bases. Unmatched junction bases numbered 10, after V lost 5 bases and J lost 5 bases. The CDR3 length is 16 residues. The germline V gene has CDR1 SEHNR and CDR2 FQNEAQ (reference sequence). The CDR3 nucleotides are TGTGCCAGCAGCCCTGGGTGGACTAGCGCCCACAATGAGCAGTTCTTC. It specifies CASSPGWTSAHNEQFF.

The gene calls are TRBV15 and TRBJ1-4, with D unclear. In germline, CDR1 is LNHNV, CDR2 YYDKDF (reference sequence). The CDR3 runs to 17 residues. Trimming left V 2 bases short and J 6 bases short, with 19 bases between. CDR3 bases: TGTGCCACCAGCAGACCCCTCGAGATGGGCTTCGATGAAAAACTGTTTTTT. It translates to CATSRPLEMGFDEKLFF.

CDR3 residues: CASRSVRDRNQPQHF. CDR3 coding DNA: TGTGCCAGTCGATCCGTCCGGGACAGAAATCAGCCCCAGCATTTT. This chain links TRBV19 with TRBJ1-5; 7 nucleotides agree with TRBD1. Trimming cost V 8 bases and J 4 bases; bases outside gene matches: 11. Germline V gene sequence: CDR1 LNHDA, CDR2 SQIVND (reference sequence). CDR3 length equals 15 residues.

The chain carries TRBV11-2 and TRBJ2-7; D unresolved. The CDR3 is 11 amino acids. The V end was cut by 5 bases, the J end by 7 bases, with 9 bases between. CDR1 SGHAT and CDR2 FQNNGV come from the germline V gene. CDR3: CASSRTLEQYF. The CDR3 DNA follows: TGTGCCAGCAGCCGAACTTTAGAGCAGTACTTC. Filled out from reference TRBV11-2 and TRBJ2-7, the complete variable domain reads EAGVAQSPRYKIIEKRQSVAFWCNPISGHATLYWYQQILGQGPKLLIQFQNNGVVDDSQLPKDRFSAERLKGVDSTLKIQPAKLEDSAVYLCASSRTLEQYFGPGTRLTVT.

The CDR3 sequence: CASSPSGTANEKLFF. Written as DNA, the CDR3 is TGTGCCAGCTCACCGTCCGGGACAGCAAATGAAAAACTGTTTTTT. This chain connects TRBV18 to TRBJ1-4, with 7 bases identical to TRBD1. CDR3 length: 15 amino acids. After removal of 3 bases from V and 5 bases from J, the junction contained 6 bases not matched to a gene. Germline CDR1 KGHSH, CDR2 LQKENI.

The chain has TRBV4-2 and TRBJ2-7; D is undetermined. The ends were cut back, 0 bases at V and 0 bases at J, with 3 bases in the middle. CDR3 length: 13 residues. The germline V gene has CDR1 LGHNA and CDR2 YNFKEQ. The CDR3 sequence: CASSQELSYEQYF. The CDR3, as DNA: TGTGCCAGCAGCCAAGAACTCTCCTACGAGCAGTACTTC.

The rearrangement uses TRBV6-4 and TRBJ2-2, with a weak D call TRBD2 (5 bases). Germline CDR1 MRHNA, CDR2 SNTAGT. The CDR3 has 15 residues. The V and J ends lost 4 bases and 4 bases respectively, with 13 bases between them. The CDR3 nucleotides read TGTGCCAGCAGTGTCGGTGCGGACTCCACCGGGGAGCTGTTTTTT. This translates into CASSVGADSTGELFF.

This clone was seen a single time. This chain joins TRBV19 and TRBJ1-3; D remains unclear. Trimming left V 2 bases short and J 5 bases short, with 10 bases between. The CDR3 is 14 amino acids. CDR1 LNHDA and CDR2 SQIVND come from the germline V gene (reference sequence). The CDR3 sequence is CASSISQTRNTIYF. CDR3 sequence (DNA): TGTGCCAGTAGTATATCCCAGACTCGAAACACCATATATTTT.

This clone appeared once. The chain employs TRBV30 and TRBJ2-2; 8 bases agree with TRBD2. Unmatched junction bases numbered 13, after V lost 3 bases and J lost 7 bases. Germline V CDR1 and CDR2: GTSNPN, SVGIG (reference sequence). The length of the CDR3 is 16 residues. The CDR3 DNA reads TGTGCCTGGAGGGAAGCGGGACTAGGCTCAAACGGGGAGCTGTTTTTT. It codes for CAWREAGLGSNGELFF.

V and J are TRBV14 and TRBJ2-3; tentatively, D is TRBD2 (6 bases). The germline CDR1 and CDR2 sequences are SGHDN and FVKESK. Trimming removed 11 bases from V and 3 bases from J, with 9 bases in between. The CDR3 sequence is 11 residues long. The CDR3 sequence: CAGGRTDTQYF. As DNA, the CDR3 is TGTGCCGGAGGGAGAACAGATACGCAGTATTTT.

The V and J genes are TRBV4-1 and TRBJ1-4, with TRBD1 identical over 8 bases. The V and J ends lost 0 bases and 11 bases, in that order; junction bases with no gene match: 14. Per the germline V gene, CDR1 is MGHRA and CDR2 is YSYEKL. This CDR3 has 17 residues. The DNA for the CDR3 is TGCGCCAGCAGCCAAGATGTTCTTCTCACAGGGGGTGTGAAACTGTTTTTT. Encoded protein: CASSQDVLLTGGVKLFF.

The CDR3 DNA follows: TGTGCCAGCGGACGAGCGGGAGGCCATAATGAGCAGTTCTTC. It codes for CASGRAGGHNEQFF. The chain couples TRBV9 to TRBJ2-1; 9 bases agree with TRBD2. This CDR3 spans 14 amino acids. J lost 7 bases, V lost 7 bases, and 9 bases had no gene match. The germline CDR1 and CDR2 sequences are SGDLS and YYNGEE.

The count of this clone is one. CDR3 DNA sequence: TGTGCCAGCGGGAGTTCGGGCAGCCACTACGAGCAGTACTTC. Its translation: CASGSSGSHYEQYF. The chain employs TRBV27 and TRBJ2-7; possible D gene TRBD2, 5 bases. The CDR3 runs 14 residues. Germline V gives CDR1 MNHEY, CDR2 SMNVEV (reference sequence). Trimming shortened V by 8 bases and J by 3 bases, and 17 bases separated the two germline ends.

J is TRBJ2-7 and V is TRBV19, with D possibly matching TRBD1 (5 bases). V lost 5 bases, J lost 3 bases, and 11 bases lay in between. Germline V CDR1 and CDR2: LNHDA, SQIVND (reference sequence). The CDR3 totals 13 residues. The CDR3 nucleotides read TGTGCCAGTAGTCCCCTAGACAGCTACGAGCAGTACTTC. Translated, it gives CASSPLDSYEQYF.

This chain uses TRBV4-2 with TRBJ2-5; 14 bases are a match to TRBD2. Germline V gene data show CDR1 as LGHNA and CDR2 as YNFKEQ. J gave up 1 base and V 2 bases, and 9 bases lay outside the gene matches. The CDR3 has 19 residues. The CDR3 sequence: CASSQKRLAGGATQETQYF. CDR3 nucleotides: TGTGCCAGCAGCCAAAAAAGACTAGCGGGAGGGGCAACCCAAGAGACCCAGTACTTC.

The genes are TRBV27 and TRBJ2-7, with 14 bases that match TRBD2. In germline, CDR1 is MNHEY, CDR2 SMNVEV (reference sequence). The CDR3 is 18 residues long. Germline trimming cut 5 bases from V and 2 bases from J; bases unmatched to any gene: 11. CDR3 loop: CASSLGLAGGSAPYEQYF. The CDR3 DNA is TGTGCCAGCAGTCTCGGACTAGCGGGAGGAAGCGCCCCCTACGAGCAGTACTTC.

This chain uses TRBV2 with TRBJ2-7; the match to TRBD1 covers 8 bases. There are 15 residues in the CDR3. Germline V gene lookup returns CDR1 SNHLY and CDR2 FYNNEI. Germline trimming cut 8 bases from V and 3 bases from J; bases unmatched to any gene: 12. The CDR3: CASGPGQGVNYEQYF. The CDR3 DNA follows: TGTGCCAGCGGCCCTGGACAGGGAGTAAACTACGAGCAGTACTTC.

This chain uses TRBV13 with TRBJ2-3, with 10 positions matching TRBD2. The length of the CDR3 is 16 residues. V was clipped by 5 bases and J by 8 bases; unmatched bases: 13. Germline assignment: CDR1 PRHDT and CDR2 FYEKMQ (reference sequence). CDR3 nucleotide sequence: TGTGCCAGCAGCCCCCTTGGAGCGGGAGGGCCAGGTACGCAGTATTTT. Protein sequence: CASSPLGAGGPGTQYF.

The V and J genes are TRBV2 and TRBJ1-4; 7 bases fit TRBD1. Trimming took 6 bases from V and 0 from J; bases not matched to a gene: 4. The germline CDR1 and CDR2 sequences are SNHLY and FYNNEI. There are 15 residues in the CDR3. CDR3 sequence (DNA): TGTGCCAGCAGGGGAGGACAGGCAACTAATGAAAAACTGTTTTTT. Protein product: CASRGGQATNEKLFF. The full variable domain, rest sourced from reference TRBV2 and TRBJ1-4, is EPEVTQTPSHQVTQMGQEVILRCVPISNHLYFYWYRQILGQKVEFLVSFYNNEISEKSEIFDDQFSVERPDGSNFTLKIRSTKLEDSAMYFCASRGGQATNEKLFFGSGTQLSVL.

The chain carries TRBV7-9 and TRBJ1-2; a possible D gene is TRBD1 (6 bases). Per the germline V gene, CDR1 is SEHNR and CDR2 is FQNEAQ (reference sequence). V shed 5 bases and J shed 2 bases, with 21 bases lying between them. The CDR3 covers 17 residues. The CDR3 nucleotides are TGTGCCAGCAGCCCCGTAGTTTGGGGGCGGACAAACTATGGCTACACCTTC. Its protein is CASSPVVWGRTNYGYTF.

The V and J genes are TRBV5-1 and TRBJ2-5; D is unclear. V was clipped by 1 base and J by 0 bases, with 7 bases between them. Germline V CDR1 and CDR2: SGHRS, YFSETQ. The CDR3 is made up of 14 amino acids. For the CDR3, the DNA is TGCGCCAGCAGCTTGAGGAGTAACCAAGAGACCCAGTACTTC. Protein product: CASSLRSNQETQYF.

This clone has just one count. The chain links TRBV19 to TRBJ1-1, with 12 bases identical to TRBD1. CDR3 length: 16 amino acids. Germline V gene lookup returns CDR1 LNHDA and CDR2 SQIVND (reference sequence). Germline trimming cut 3 bases from V and 8 bases from J; bases unmatched to any gene: 10. The CDR3 DNA reads as TGTGCCAGTAGTATTCTCCGGGACAGGGGGCCCAGGGAAGCTTTCTTT. Translation gives CASSILRDRGPREAFF.

The chain joins TRBV7-3 to TRBJ2-1; TRBD2 might be the D (5 bases). V was clipped by 3 bases and J by 8 bases, with 17 bases between them. The length of the CDR3 is 15 residues. CDR1 and CDR2 (germline): SGHTA, FQGTGA. The CDR3 DNA reads TGTGCCAGCAGCTTCGGGATAAGTTTGCGGTATGAGCAGTTCTTC. It is translated as CASSFGISLRYEQFF.